These 3 T cell receptor beta chains share one sample of origin, sequenced in a study of blood T cell repertoires in COVID-19. The repertoire was sequenced with immunoSEQ multiplex PCR; TCRdb's copy has only in-frame clones and lacks some. Here the sample spans nearly 55,000 clones, about 86% being singletons. The sample taken for sequencing was peripheral blood. All receptors derive from a man aged 65-85 years with active COVID-19.

This clone was seen only once. V gene TRBV19 combines with J gene TRBJ2-7; weak D call: TRBD2 (5 bases). The ends were cut back, 5 bases at V and 3 bases at J, with 20 bases in the middle. The CDR3 totals 16 residues. Germline CDR1 reads LNHDA; CDR2 reads SQIVND (reference sequence). The CDR3 bases are TGTGCCAGTAGTTCCATAGTTTCCGGACGGGACTACGAGCAGTACTTC. Amino acids: CASSSIVSGRDYEQYF.

The chain has TRBV12-5 and TRBJ2-3; D not resolved. This CDR3 region has 14 residues. The ends were cut back, 5 bases at V and 5 bases at J, with 14 bases in the middle. CDR1 is LGHNT, CDR2 FRNRAP, per germline. The CDR3: CASGPPPTGDTQYF. The CDR3, as DNA: TGTGCTAGTGGTCCCCCCCCCACCGGAGATACGCAGTATTTT.

This chain connects TRBV4-3 to TRBJ1-5; weak D call: TRBD1 (5 bases). V gave up 1 base and J gave up 5 bases, with 9 bases separating them. The CDR3 contains 14 residues. CDR1 is LGHNA and CDR2 is YSLEER in the germline V gene. In DNA form, the CDR3 reads TGCGCCAGCAGCCAAGGGGGCCGGGATCAGCCCCAGCATTTT. It translates to CASSQGGRDQPQHF.